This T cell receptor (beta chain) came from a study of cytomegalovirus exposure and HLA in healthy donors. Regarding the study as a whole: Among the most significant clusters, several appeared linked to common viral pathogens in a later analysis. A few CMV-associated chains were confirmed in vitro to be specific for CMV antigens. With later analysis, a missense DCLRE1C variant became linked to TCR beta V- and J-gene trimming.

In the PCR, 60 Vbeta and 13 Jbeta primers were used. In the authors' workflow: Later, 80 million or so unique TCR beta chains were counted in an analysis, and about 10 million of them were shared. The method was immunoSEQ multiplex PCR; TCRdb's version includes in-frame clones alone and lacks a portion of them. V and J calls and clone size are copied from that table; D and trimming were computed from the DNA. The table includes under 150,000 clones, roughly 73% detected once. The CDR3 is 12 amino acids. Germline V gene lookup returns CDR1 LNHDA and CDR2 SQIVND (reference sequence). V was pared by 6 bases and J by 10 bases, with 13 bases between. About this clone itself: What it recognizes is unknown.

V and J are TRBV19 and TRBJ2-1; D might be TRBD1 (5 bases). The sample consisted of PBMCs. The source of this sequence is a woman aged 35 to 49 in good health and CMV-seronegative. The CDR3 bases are TGTGCCAGTAGCAAAGACAGAGGCGAGCAGTTCTTC. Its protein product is CASSKDRGEQFF.